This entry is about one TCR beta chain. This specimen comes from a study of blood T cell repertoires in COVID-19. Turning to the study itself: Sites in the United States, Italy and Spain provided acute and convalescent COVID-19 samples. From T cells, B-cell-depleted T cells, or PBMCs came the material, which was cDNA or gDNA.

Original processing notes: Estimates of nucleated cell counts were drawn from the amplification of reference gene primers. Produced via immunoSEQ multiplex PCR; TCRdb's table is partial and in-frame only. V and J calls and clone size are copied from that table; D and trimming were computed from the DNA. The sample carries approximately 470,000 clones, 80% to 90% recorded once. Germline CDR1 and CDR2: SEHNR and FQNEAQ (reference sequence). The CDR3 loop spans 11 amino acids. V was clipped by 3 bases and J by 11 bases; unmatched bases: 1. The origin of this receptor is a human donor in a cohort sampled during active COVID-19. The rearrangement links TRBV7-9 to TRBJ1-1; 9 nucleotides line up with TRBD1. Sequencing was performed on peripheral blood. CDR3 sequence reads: CASSLTGGAFF. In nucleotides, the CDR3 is TGTGCCAGCAGCTTGACAGGGGGGGCTTTCTTT.